These T cell receptor beta chains were read from a single sample in a study of blood T cell repertoires in COVID-19. Using immunoSEQ multiplex PCR, the repertoire was profiled, and TCRdb retains in-frame clones only, with some absent. The sample carries around 260,000 clones, around 86% recorded once. Sequenced material: peripheral blood. The source of these receptors is a woman aged 40 to 55 who had recovered from COVID-19. The CDR3 runs from the conserved cysteine through the conserved F or W. Each record gives: D gene, clone size, V gene, J gene, CDR3 protein, CDR3 DNA. A D gene is named only where the DNA matches it firmly. Clone sizes are given selectively: once, few, many, or a class where the clone is expanded.

TRBD2	NA	TRBV7-6	TRBJ2-5	CASSPGLAGAETQYF	TGTGCCAGCAGCCCCGGACTAGCGGGAGCGGAGACCCAGTACTTC
NA	NA	TRBV4-2	TRBJ2-1	CASSQDTPLRGTDNEQFF	TGTGCCAGCAGCCAAGACACCCCTTTAAGGGGTACAGACAATGAGCAGTTCTTC
TRBD2	NA	TRBV6-5	TRBJ2-3	CASRLGGTATDTQYF	TGTGCCAGCAGGCTCGGGGGGACCGCCACAGATACGCAGTATTTT
NA	NA	TRBV5-5	TRBJ2-7	CASSPTWGPKNYEQYF	TGTGCCAGCAGCCCGACGTGGGGGCCCAAAAACTACGAGCAGTACTTC
TRBD1	NA	TRBV7-9	TRBJ2-6	CASSVTGTGSGANVLTF	TGTGCCAGCAGCGTGACCGGGACAGGGTCTGGGGCCAACGTCCTGACTTTC
NA	NA	TRBV19	TRBJ2-3	CASSISLTAGGTDTQYF	TGTGCCAGTAGTATTTCCCTTACGGCGGGCGGCACAGATACGCAGTATTTT
NA	NA	TRBV5-1	TRBJ2-5	CASSSKETQYF	TGCGCCAGCAGCTCCAAAGAGACCCAGTACTTC
TRBD2	NA	TRBV7-2	TRBJ2-1	CASSDSGRLAGYEQFF	TGTGCCAGCAGCGATAGCGGGAGACTAGCGGGATATGAGCAGTTCTTC
TRBD2	NA	TRBV4-1	TRBJ2-7	CASSQPTSGRAYEQYF	TGCGCCAGCAGCCAACCGACTAGCGGGAGGGCTTACGAGCAGTACTTC
TRBD1	NA	TRBV6-5	TRBJ2-7	CASLPRTGRLEQYF	TGTGCCAGTCTCCCTCGGACAGGGAGGCTCGAGCAGTACTTC
NA	NA	TRBV2	TRBJ1-5	CASSDQGNSNQPQHF	TGTGCCAGCAGTGATCAGGGCAATAGCAATCAGCCCCAGCATTTT
TRBD2	NA	TRBV3-1/TRBV3-2	TRBJ2-5	CASSRTREGLETQYF	TGTGCCAGCAGCCGAACGCGGGAGGGTCTGGAGACCCAGTACTTC
NA	NA	TRBV24-1	TRBJ2-7	CATAALDHGGQQYF	TGTGCCACCGCGGCGCTAGACCATGGAGGGCAGCAGTACTTC
NA	few	TRBV7-2	TRBJ2-3	CASSFLPTSHSTDTQYF	TGTGCCAGCAGCTTCCTCCCTACGAGTCATAGCACAGATACGCAGTATTTT
TRBD2	NA	TRBV19	TRBJ2-2	CASSIAGGPRGELFF	TGTGCCAGTAGTATAGCGGGAGGGCCTAGGGGGGAGCTGTTTTTT
NA	NA	TRBV10-3	TRBJ1-5	CAISEAGQGGQPQHF	TGTGCCATCAGTGAAGCCGGGCAGGGAGGGCAGCCCCAGCATTTT
TRBD1	NA	TRBV7-8	TRBJ2-3	CASSLGRTGVNTDTQYF	TGTGCCAGCAGCTTAGGCCGTACAGGGGTCAACACAGATACGCAGTATTTT
TRBD2	NA	TRBV9	TRBJ2-5	CASSDGLASAQETQYF	TGTGCCAGCAGCGATGGACTAGCCTCGGCCCAAGAGACCCAGTACTTC
NA	NA	TRBV5-5	TRBJ2-3	CASNHPEAGTDTQYF	TGTGCCAGCAACCATCCGGAGGCCGGCACAGATACGCAGTATTTT
NA	NA	TRBV19	TRBJ2-1	CASTPLGGGSYNEQFF	TGTGCCAGTACCCCCCTTGGTGGCGGCTCCTACAATGAGCAGTTCTTC
NA	NA	TRBV9	TRBJ2-3	CASSAYNTDTQYF	TGTGCCAGCAGCGCGTACAACACAGATACGCAGTATTTT
NA	NA	TRBV13	TRBJ1-3	CASSYEDTPGNTIYF	TGTGCCAGCAGCTATGAAGACACTCCTGGAAACACCATATATTTT
TRBD2	NA	TRBV7-3	TRBJ2-7	CASSLGLAVTDEQYF	TGTGCCAGCAGTTTAGGACTAGCGGTGACTGATGAGCAGTACTTC
NA	NA	TRBV28	TRBJ1-2	CASSPPRGWSYGYTF	TGTGCCAGCAGTCCACCCAGGGGCTGGAGCTATGGCTACACCTTC
NA	NA	TRBV7-8	TRBJ1-2	CASSLESGFYGYTF	TGTGCCAGCAGCTTAGAATCGGGATTCTATGGCTACACCTTC
NA	NA	TRBV28	TRBJ1-5	CASIDAGGRGQPQHF	TGTGCCAGCATCGATGCGGGGGGGCGCGGTCAGCCCCAGCATTTT
TRBD1	NA	TRBV5-1	TRBJ2-2	CASSSGTDTGELFF	TGCGCCAGCAGCTCCGGGACAGACACCGGGGAGCTGTTTTTT
NA	NA	TRBV19	TRBJ1-1	CASSGEILTEAFF	TGTGCCAGTAGCGGGGAGATTTTAACTGAAGCTTTCTTT